Listed below are T cell receptor beta chains from one sample, sequenced in a study of Ad26.COV2.S vaccination and SARS-CoV-2 variants. Libraries were prepared by immunoSEQ multiplex PCR; TCRdb keeps only in-frame clonotypes and omits some of them. The sample lists around 340,000 clones, 80% to 90% seen once, with about 10% in the top ten. The input for sequencing was peripheral blood, taken in a trial of Ad26.COV2.S vaccine versus placebo. The receptors derive from a person between 18 and 59 years old who received the Ad26.COV2.S COVID-19 vaccine or a placebo. The CDR3 runs from the conserved cysteine through the conserved F or W. The D gene is left open where the match is weak. Only some rows state a clone size, as once, few, many or a class for expanded clones.

v_call	d_call	clone_size	j_call	cdr3_nt	cdr3_aa
TRBV19	.	many	TRBJ1-1	TGTGCCAGTACCCCGTGGGGAGGAAACACTGAAGCTTTCTTT	CASTPWGGNTEAFF
TRBV5-6	TRBD1	.	TRBJ1-4	TGTGCCAGCAGCGGGACAGGGACCGGGGGGATTGAAAAACTGTTTTTT	CASSGTGTGGIEKLFF
TRBV30	.	.	TRBJ1-5	TGTGCCTGGACATCTTCCCAGGGTTTGGGGCCCCAGCATTTT	CAWTSSQGLGPQHF
TRBV18	.	once	TRBJ2-7	TGTGCCAGCTCACCCGGTAGGGTTCCCTACGAGCAGTACTTC	CASSPGRVPYEQYF
TRBV20-1	.	.	TRBJ2-7	TGCAGTGCTGGGGGGTCCTACGAGCAGTACTTC	CSAGGSYEQYF
TRBV2	.	.	TRBJ1-1	TGTGCCAGCAGTAAACTAGGGGGGAACACTGAAGCTTTCTTT	CASSKLGGNTEAFF
TRBV12-3/TRBV12-4	.	.	TRBJ2-4	TGTGCCAGCAGTTCCTCGACAGAGAACATTCAGTACTTC	CASSSSTENIQYF
TRBV7-2	TRBD1	.	TRBJ1-2	TGTGCCAGCAGCTCGTCAGGGGGCTCCTATGGCTACACCTTC	CASSSSGGSYGYTF
TRBV2	.	.	TRBJ1-1	TGTGCCAGCAGTGCTGAAGGGGGGAACACTGAAGCTTTCTTT	CASSAEGGNTEAFF
TRBV24-1	TRBD1	.	TRBJ2-1	TGTGCCACCAGTGACCACGACAGGGTGAGGGAGCAGTTCTTC	CATSDHDRVREQFF
TRBV6-6	.	.	TRBJ1-3	TGTGCCAGCAGTTCACCTACGGGCTCTGGAAACACCATATATTTT	CASSSPTGSGNTIYF
TRBV4-2	.	few	TRBJ2-3	TGTGCCAGCAGCCAAACCACAGATACGCAGTATTTT	CASSQTTDTQYF
TRBV6-2/TRBV6-3	.	few	TRBJ2-7	TGTGCCAGCAGTTACAGGGCTTCCTACGAGCAGTACTTC	CASSYRASYEQYF
TRBV3-1/TRBV3-2	TRBD2	.	TRBJ2-3	TGTGCCAGCGGGACTAGCGACACAGATACGCAGTATTTT	CASGTSDTDTQYF
TRBV4-2	.	.	TRBJ1-4	TGTGCCAGCAGCCAAAGGGGAACTAATGAAAAACTGTTTTTT	CASSQRGTNEKLFF
TRBV5-1	TRBD2	.	TRBJ2-1	TGCGCCAGCAGCTTGGTAGCGGGGGGAGGTAATGAGCAGTTCTTC	CASSLVAGGGNEQFF
TRBV6-2/TRBV6-3	TRBD1	.	TRBJ2-2	TGTGCCAGCAGCCCTCAGGACAGGGGGCATAGCGGGGAGCTGTTTTTT	CASSPQDRGHSGELFF
TRBV5-6	.	.	TRBJ1-5	TGTGCCAGCAGCTTTGGCAATCAGCCCCAGCATTTT	CASSFGNQPQHF
TRBV7-9	.	.	TRBJ2-6	TGTGCCAGCAGCTTAGCGGGGGCCGGGGCCAACGTCCTGACTTTC	CASSLAGAGANVLTF
TRBV7-9	.	.	TRBJ2-7	TGTGCCAGCAGCTTAGACAGGAACTCCTACGAGCAGTACTTC	CASSLDRNSYEQYF
TRBV18	.	once	TRBJ2-3	TGTGCCAGCTCCTCGGCGGATTATACGCAGTATTTT	CASSSADYTQYF
TRBV4-3	TRBD1	.	TRBJ1-4	TGCGCCAGCAGCCAGGCCACCGGGACAGGGTTAGAAAAACTGTTTTTT	CASSQATGTGLEKLFF
TRBV5-1	.	.	TRBJ2-6	TGCGCCAGCAGCAAGGGACTGGACTCTGGGGCCAACGTCCTGACTTTC	CASSKGLDSGANVLTF
TRBV10-3	.	.	TRBJ2-3	TGTGCCCCCCTAGTGCAGTATTTT	CAPLVQYF
TRBV28	TRBD1	.	TRBJ1-6	TGTGCCAACGGACAGGGCCCTAATTCACCCCTCCACTTT	CANGQGPNSPLHF
TRBV18	TRBD1	.	TRBJ1-2	TGTGCCAGCTCACCACCGGGACAGGGGGACTATGGCTACACCTTC	CASSPPGQGDYGYTF
TRBV7-3	TRBD2	.	TRBJ2-7	TGTGCCAGCAGCTATTCTAGCGGGAGGGCCTACGAGCAGTACTTC	CASSYSSGRAYEQYF
TRBV9	.	.	TRBJ1-6	TGTGCCAGCAGCGTAGAGGGGTCTATAAATTCACCCCTCCACTTT	CASSVEGSINSPLHF
TRBV28	TRBD1	.	TRBJ2-6	TGTGCCAGCAGTTCCCTGGCAGGGGGATCCAGAATCTCTGGGGCCAACGTCCTGACTTTC	CASSSLAGGSRISGANVLTF
TRBV24-1	.	once	TRBJ1-1	TGTGCCACCAGTGATACAGTGGGGAACACTGAAGCTTTCTTT	CATSDTVGNTEAFF
TRBV16	TRBD1	.	TRBJ1-6	TGTGCCAGCAGCCAATACAGGGGCGATAATTCACCCCTCCACTTT	CASSQYRGDNSPLHF
TRBV29-1	TRBD2	.	TRBJ2-4	TGCAGCGTCCAGACTAGCGGGAGGGGGAACATTCAGTACTTC	CSVQTSGRGNIQYF
TRBV2	.	.	TRBJ2-1	TGTGCCAGCAGTGAAGGGTACAATGAGCAGTTCTTC	CASSEGYNEQFF
TRBV19	TRBD1	.	TRBJ2-1	TGTGCCAGTAGTAGTGACAGGGCCGATTACTCCTACAATGAGCAGTTCTTC	CASSSDRADYSYNEQFF
TRBV5-1	.	.	TRBJ1-4	TGCGCCAGCAGCGGGATAAGGGATGAAAAACTGTTTTTT	CASSGIRDEKLFF
TRBV7-2	TRBD1	.	TRBJ1-3	TGTGCCAGCAGTCCACCCCCGGGACAGGGCGCTGGAAACACCATATATTTT	CASSPPPGQGAGNTIYF
TRBV27	.	.	TRBJ1-2	TGTGCCAGCAGTTTAAACAGATACTATGGCTACACCTTC	CASSLNRYYGYTF
TRBV28	.	.	TRBJ1-2	TGTGCCAGCAACTCCTTTGGGGAGACCGGGAATTATGGCTACACCTTC	CASNSFGETGNYGYTF
TRBV27	TRBD1	.	TRBJ1-1	TGTGCCAGCAGCCCTCCGGGACAGGGAATGAACACTGAAGCTTTCTTT	CASSPPGQGMNTEAFF
TRBV6-5	.	.	TRBJ2-7	TGTGCCAGCACCCGCTCCGGGACCTACGAGCAGTACTTC	CASTRSGTYEQYF
TRBV19	.	.	TRBJ1-4	TGTGCCAGTAGTATTCGAGACAGGAATGAAAAACTGTTTTTT	CASSIRDRNEKLFF
TRBV7-8	TRBD1	.	TRBJ1-6	TGTGCCAGCAGCTTAGCACAGGGGGGAGATTCACCCCTCCACTTT	CASSLAQGGDSPLHF
TRBV28	.	.	TRBJ2-4	TGTGCCAGCAGTTCCCCCCCCGGACTAAAAAACATTCAGTACTTC	CASSSPPGLKNIQYF
TRBV11-2	.	.	TRBJ2-2	TGTGCCAGCAGCCTCGGCGTGGACACCGGGGAGCTGTTTTTT	CASSLGVDTGELFF
TRBV6-2/TRBV6-3	TRBD2	.	TRBJ2-1	TGTGCCAGCAGTCCGCTGACTAGCCTGTTCTACAATGAGCAGTTCTTC	CASSPLTSLFYNEQFF
TRBV5-1	TRBD1	.	TRBJ2-1	TGCGCCAGCAGCGTGGACAGGGAGCAGTTCTTC	CASSVDREQFF
TRBV28	TRBD2	once	TRBJ2-2	TGTGCCAGCAGTTTAAGCGGGACGTTTTCCGGGGAGCTGTTTTTT	CASSLSGTFSGELFF
TRBV4-3	TRBD1	.	TRBJ2-1	TGCGCCAGCAGCCAAGATTATCGGGACAGCTACAATGAGCAGTTCTTC	CASSQDYRDSYNEQFF
TRBV10-2	.	.	TRBJ1-2	TGCGCCAGCAGTGACTCGAGAGGGGTGAACTATGGCTACACCTTC	CASSDSRGVNYGYTF
TRBV2	.	.	TRBJ1-2	TGTGCCAGCAGTGAATTACAGTACTATGGCTACACCTTC	CASSELQYYGYTF
TRBV4-1	TRBD1	.	TRBJ1-5	TGCGCCAGCAGCCACGAGACAGGGCTTAAGGATCAGCCCCAGCATTTT	CASSHETGLKDQPQHF